These 19 T cell receptor beta chains share one sample of origin, sequenced in a study of T cell responses to AZD1222 COVID-19 vaccine. Repertoires were generated with immunoSEQ multiplex PCR, while TCRdb's copy carries only in-frame clones and drops some. The sample comprises tens of thousands of clones, around 82% of which are singletons, and 26% rests with the top ten. The sequencing here drew on peripheral blood, taken 28 days after the second AZD1222 dose. These receptors all stem from an adult who received the AZD1222 COVID-19 vaccine.

The rearrangement uses TRBV9 and TRBJ1-5; a possible D gene is TRBD1 (5 bases). This CDR3 is 14 amino acids long. V lost 1 base and J lost 3, with 8 bases in between. Germline-derived CDR1 and CDR2 are SGDLS and YYNGEE. CDR3 in amino acids: CASSVTGDNQPQHF. The CDR3 nucleotides are TGTGCCAGCAGCGTAACGGGGGACAATCAGCCCCAGCATTTT. The entire variable domain, with the rest obtained from reference TRBV9 and TRBJ1-5, is as follows: DSGVTQTPKHLITATGQRVTLRCSPRSGDLSVYWYQQSLDQGLQFLIQYYNGEERAKGNILERFSAQQFPDLHSELNLSSLELGDSALYFCASSVTGDNQPQHFGDGTRLSIL.

The V call is TRBV7-6, the J call TRBJ2-7, with TRBD2 matching over 13 bases. The germline CDR1 and CDR2 sequences are SGHVS and FNYEAQ. With V trimmed by 5 bases and J by 4 bases, 8 bases remained unmatched. The CDR3 covers 16 residues. The chain's CDR3 is CASSQGLAGTLYEQYF. The CDR3 DNA sequence: TGTGCCAGCAGCCAGGGACTAGCGGGGACTCTATACGAGCAGTACTTC. Drawing the rest from reference TRBV7-6 and TRBJ2-7, the complete variable domain is GAGVSQSPRYKVTKRGQDVALRCDPISGHVSLYWYRQALGQGPEFLTYFNYEAQQDKSGLPNDRFSAERPEGSISTLTIQRTEQRDSAMYRCASSQGLAGTLYEQYFGPGTRLTVT.

This sequence joins TRBV28 and TRBJ1-2, with 7 bases fitting TRBD1. V lost 7 bases and J lost 5; bases outside the gene matches: 13. Germline V CDR1 and CDR2: MDHEN, SYDVKM. The CDR3 consists of 15 residues. The CDR3 here is CASTAPGTAFYGYTF. In nucleotides, the CDR3 is TGTGCCAGCACCGCGCCGGGGACAGCTTTTTATGGCTACACCTTC.

This clone was seen a single time. This rearrangement joins TRBV19 to TRBJ2-7; 9 nucleotides align to TRBD1. The junction had 8 bases not matched to a gene; V was cut back by 3 bases and J by 2 bases. The CDR3 spans 16 residues. Germline V CDR1 and CDR2: LNHDA, SQIVND (reference sequence). CDR3 loop: CASSISSGQGAYEQYF. The CDR3 DNA follows: TGTGCCAGTAGTATTTCCTCGGGACAGGGCGCCTACGAGCAGTACTTC. Variable domain in full (rest from reference TRBV19 and TRBJ2-7): DGGITQSPKYLFRKEGQNVTLSCEQNLNHDAMYWYRQDPGQGLRLIYYSQIVNDFQKGDIAEGYSVSREKKESFPLTVTSAQKNPTAFYLCASSISSGQGAYEQYFGPGTRLTVT.

The chain is built from TRBV19 and TRBJ1-5; D gene unclear. V dropped 6 bases and J dropped 3 bases, with 15 bases sitting between them. This CDR3 spans 15 amino acids. From germline, CDR1 is LNHDA and CDR2 SQIVND (reference sequence). The CDR3 loop is CASSLTGVYNQPQHF. CDR3 nucleotides: TGTGCCAGTAGCCTCACGGGTGTCTACAATCAGCCCCAGCATTTT.

The V and J genes are TRBV7-2 and TRBJ2-7, with TRBD1 identical over 8 bases. The ends lost 1 base at V and 0 bases at J; junction bases unmatched: 5. The germline V gene has CDR1 SGHTA and CDR2 FQGNSA. The CDR3 contains 16 residues. The CDR3 reads CASSLVGQGASYEQYF. For the CDR3, the DNA is TGTGCCAGCAGCTTAGTAGGGCAGGGGGCCTCCTACGAGCAGTACTTC.

The rearrangement links TRBV7-2 to TRBJ2-7, with a tentative D call TRBD2 (6 bases). The CDR3 spans 15 residues. Trimming removed 5 bases from V and 3 bases from J, with 17 bases in between. In germline, CDR1 is SGHTA, CDR2 FQGNSA. The DNA for the CDR3 is TGTGCCAGCAGCGCATCTGGGGGAGGTGTCTACGAGCAGTACTTC. Translation gives CASSASGGGVYEQYF.

The rearrangement joins TRBV5-1 to TRBJ1-1; D not certain. The CDR3 is 14 residues long. The ends were cut back, 1 base at V and 2 bases at J, with 9 bases in the middle. Germline V gene data show CDR1 as SGHRS and CDR2 as YFSETQ. Written as DNA, the CDR3 is TGCGCCAGCAGCTTGTCATCAGCTAACACTGAAGCTTTCTTT. It yields the protein CASSLSSANTEAFF.

V usage is TRBV5-1 and J usage is TRBJ1-2; D call uncertain. Trimming pared 0 bases from V and 3 bases from J, leaving 9 bases between. This CDR3 region has 14 residues. Germline V lookup: CDR1 SGHRS, CDR2 YFSETQ. The CDR3 DNA reads as TGCGCCAGCAGCTTGGCACCTCCAGACTATGGCTACACCTTC. The encoded protein is CASSLAPPDYGYTF. Full variable domain (outside the CDR3, taken from reference TRBV5-1 and TRBJ1-2): KAGVTQTPRYLIKTRGQQVTLSCSPISGHRSVSWYQQTPGQGLQFLFEYFSETQRNKGNFPGRFSGRQFSNSRSEMNVSTLELGDSALYLCASSLAPPDYGYTFGSGTRLTVV.

The V and J genes are TRBV7-2 and TRBJ2-7; weak D call: TRBD2 (6 bases). The CDR3 runs 17 residues. Trimming cost V 2 bases and J 3 bases, with 20 bases left between them. Germline assignment: CDR1 SGHTA and CDR2 FQGNSA. The CDR3 reads CASSLPQWGGLGYEQYF. The DNA for the CDR3 is TGTGCCAGCAGCTTACCCCAGTGGGGAGGTTTGGGCTACGAGCAGTACTTC.

On this clone: Mismatch with germline at one junction end may stem from a read error. DNA for the CDR3: TGTGCCAGCAGTCCCCCCGGATGGGGGCTCCCGGTTTTT. Amino acid sequence: CASSPPGWGLPVF. The V and J genes are TRBV28 and TRBJ1-4; TRBD1 is a possible D gene (6 bases). Germline loops: CDR1 MDHEN, CDR2 SYDVKM. This CDR3 spans 13 amino acids.

The chain employs TRBV28 and TRBJ1-1, with D unresolved. Germline CDR1 and CDR2: MDHEN and SYDVKM. This CDR3 comprises 16 residues. Deletions cut 4 bases from V and 2 bases from J, with 17 bases between. CDR3 protein: CASSSVYRGGNTEAFF. The DNA for the CDR3 is TGTGCCAGCAGTTCGGTTTATCGGGGAGGCAACACTGAAGCTTTCTTT.

This clone was found a few times. This chain uses TRBV5-4 with TRBJ2-3; the D gene is possibly TRBD2 (6 bases). Germline values: CDR1 SGHNT, CDR2 YYREEE (reference sequence). The CDR3 runs to 14 residues. Deletions cut 0 bases from V and 5 bases from J, with 10 bases between. The CDR3 protein is CASSLGGLKDTQYF. CDR3 coding DNA: TGTGCCAGCAGCTTGGGTGGACTAAAAGATACGCAGTATTTT. The entire variable domain, with the rest obtained from reference TRBV5-4 and TRBJ2-3, is as follows: ETGVTQSPTHLIKTRGQQVTLRCSSQSGHNTVSWYQQALGQGPQFIFQYYREEENGRGNFPPRFSGLQFPNYSSELNVNALELDDSALYLCASSLGGLKDTQYFGPGTRLTVL.

The chain employs TRBV19 and TRBJ2-3, with D perhaps TRBD1 or TRBD2 (5 bases each). Germline values: CDR1 LNHDA, CDR2 SQIVND (reference sequence). The length of the CDR3 is 12 residues. Trimming pared 4 bases from V and 8 bases from J, leaving 10 bases between. The CDR3 DNA reads as TGTGCCAGTAGTAGATATGGGGGTACGCAGTATTTT. It translates to CASSRYGGTQYF. The variable domain in full, with the rest retrieved from reference TRBV19 and TRBJ2-3, is DGGITQSPKYLFRKEGQNVTLSCEQNLNHDAMYWYRQDPGQGLRLIYYSQIVNDFQKGDIAEGYSVSREKKESFPLTVTSAQKNPTAFYLCASSRYGGTQYFGPGTRLTVL.

This chain uses TRBV6-2 or TRBV6-3 with TRBJ1-5; 7 bases map to TRBD1. CDR1 MNHEY and CDR2 SVGEGT come from the germline V gene. The ends lost 6 bases at V and 2 bases at J; junction bases unmatched: 4. The CDR3 sequence is 14 residues long. CDR3 protein: CASSSGGGNQPQHF. In DNA, the CDR3 is TGTGCCAGCAGCTCAGGGGGTGGCAATCAGCCCCAGCATTTT.

This clone appeared once. The chain has TRBV19 and TRBJ1-1, with D unresolved. The length of the CDR3 is 13 residues. Germline values: CDR1 LNHDA, CDR2 SQIVND (reference sequence). Trimming took off 2 bases at V and 6 bases at J, with 10 bases between the two ends. The CDR3 region is CASSISRSSEAFF. CDR3 nucleotide sequence: TGTGCCAGTAGTATAAGTCGGTCTTCTGAAGCTTTCTTT.

The chain carries TRBV7-9 and TRBJ2-1; 9 bases map to TRBD2. J lost 7 bases, V lost 2 bases, and 6 bases had no gene match. The CDR3 totals 15 residues. The germline V gene has CDR1 SEHNR and CDR2 FQNEAQ (reference sequence). The CDR3 nucleotides are TGTGCCAGCAGCTTAAGAGGGACTAGCTTGAATGAGCAGTTCTTC. Its protein product is CASSLRGTSLNEQFF.

This clone appeared a single time. The chain carries TRBV19 and TRBJ1-1; no reliable D call. The CDR3 covers 14 residues. The germline CDR1 and CDR2 sequences are LNHDA and SQIVND (reference sequence). V lost 5 bases and J 0 bases, leaving 10 bases between the germline ends. The CDR3 nucleotides read TGTGCCAGTAGTTCCGGTTTTCTGAACACTGAAGCTTTCTTT. Its translation: CASSSGFLNTEAFF. The whole variable domain, filled in from reference TRBV19 and TRBJ1-1, reads DGGITQSPKYLFRKEGQNVTLSCEQNLNHDAMYWYRQDPGQGLRLIYYSQIVNDFQKGDIAEGYSVSREKKESFPLTVTSAQKNPTAFYLCASSSGFLNTEAFFGQGTRLTVV.

The gene calls are TRBV7-2 and TRBJ1-1; 9 positions agree with TRBD1. Germline CDR1 SGHTA, CDR2 FQGNSA. V trimming: 4 bases; J trimming: 6 bases; junction bases outside the gene matches: 6. The CDR3 extends over 14 amino acids. DNA of the CDR3: TGTGCCAGCAGCTCGGGACAGGGTTGGGCTGAAGCTTTCTTT. Residues: CASSSGQGWAEAFF.